This T cell receptor (beta chain) was observed in a study of cytomegalovirus exposure and HLA in healthy donors. Study-level findings and limits: Another analysis was done later, and it associated 16,951 TCR beta sequences with HLA alleles at 0.05 false discovery rate. It was shown in a later analysis that HLA-associated TCR beta chains were more clonally expanded than other, equally common chains. It was 164 TCR beta chains that were listed as cytomegalovirus-associated.

The PCR had 60 Vbeta and 13 Jbeta primers. Clones were read by immunoSEQ multiplex PCR, and TCRdb kept only the in-frame ones, dropping some. The sample includes fewer than 150,000 clones, around 73% of them seen just once. This clone was seen more than once but under ten times. Its antigen is unidentified. The sequence derives from a middle-aged woman in good health and CMV-seropositive. Sequenced sample: PBMCs.

CDR3 residues: CASSSYGTNTGELFF. In nucleotides, the CDR3 is TGTGCCAGCAGCTCTTACGGGACGAACACCGGGGAGCTGTTTTTT. The V gene is TRBV6-1, the J gene TRBJ2-2, with D maybe TRBD2 (5 bases). Germline CDR1 MNHNS, CDR2 SASEGT. Trimming pared 6 bases from V and 0 bases from J, leaving 11 bases between. The CDR3 extends over 15 amino acids.